This T cell receptor (beta chain) was retrieved from a study of identical twins. Study-wide points: Memory repertoires showed no such pattern, whereas abundant cord blood beta clonotypes carried fewer insertions.

About this clonotype itself: Its antigen is not known.

V was pared by 2 bases and J by 5 bases, with 6 bases between. In germline, CDR1 is DFQATT, CDR2 SNEGSKA (reference sequence). The CDR3 extends over 11 amino acids. In TCRdb, the 5' RACE reads were re-called with MiXCR into one record per CDR3 protein. Seen here are approximately 1.8 million distinct CDR3 sequences, less than 35% observed once, and the top ten hold approximately 0.29%. The sequenced material came from cord blood. The V and J genes are TRBV20-1 and TRBJ2-5; D is ambiguous. The receptor's source is a newborn girl in good health. DNA of the CDR3: TGCAGTGCTAGACCCGAGGAGACCCAGTACTTC. Protein sequence: CSARPEETQYF.